The 9 T cell receptor beta chains below all came from one sample that was sequenced in a study of T cell repertoires in cytomegalovirus infection. One entry per CDR3 protein, called by TCRdb with MiXCR from the reads. The sample gives around 740,000 distinct CDR3 sequences, less than 40% of which show up once; more than 2.5% is in the top ten. The sequenced sample was PBMCs. The receptors here all came from a human donor in good health (CMV status not recorded). Some clones in this sample may be carry-over from other donors' samples.

This chain connects TRBV12-3 or TRBV12-4 to TRBJ2-2, with 7 bases identical to TRBD2. The V gene end was trimmed by 3 bases and the J gene end by 2 bases; junction bases not matched to a gene: 9. This CDR3 has 17 amino acids. As DNA, the CDR3 is TGTGCCAGCAGTTTCGTTAGCGGGCTGGATAACACCGGGGAGCTGTTTTTT. This translates into CASSFVSGLDNTGELFF.

The chain joins TRBV7-2 to TRBJ2-5, with 10 bases lining up with TRBD1. Looked up from germline, CDR1 is SGHTA and CDR2 is FQGNSA. The CDR3 covers 16 residues. V trimming: 5 bases; J trimming: 4 bases; junction bases outside the gene matches: 10. The CDR3 DNA follows: TGTGCCAGCAGCAGCAGGGACAGGGGTTTTCGAGAGACCCAGTACTTC. This gives the protein CASSSRDRGFRETQYF.

The CDR3 DNA sequence: TGTGCCAGCAGCCGGGACAGGGAGAGCAATCAGCCCCAGCATTTT. Amino acid sequence: CASSRDRESNQPQHF. The chain couples TRBV7-6 to TRBJ1-5; 9 bases align to TRBD1. Germline values: CDR1 SGHVS, CDR2 FNYEAQ. V lost 5 bases to trimming and J lost 1 base; unmatched junction nucleotides: 3. The CDR3 consists of 15 residues.

The CDR3 protein is CASIKISGANVLTF. The DNA for the CDR3 is TGTGCCAGCATAAAGATCTCTGGGGCCAACGTCCTGACTTTC. The chain joins TRBV5-6 to TRBJ2-6; D is unclear. The V gene's germline CDR1 is SGHDT and CDR2 YYEEEE. The CDR3 is 14 amino acids. The germline V and J ends were trimmed by 6 bases and 0 bases, with 7 bases remaining between them.

This chain links TRBV7-6 with TRBJ2-6, with D maybe TRBD1 (6 bases). The CDR3 is 18 residues long. The germline gives CDR1 SGHVS, CDR2 FNYEAQ. Deletions cut 2 bases from V and 0 bases from J, with 14 bases between. The CDR3 nucleotides are TGTGCCAGCAGCTTATTTGGTACAGGGACCTCTGGGGCCAACGTCCTGACTTTC. It codes for CASSLFGTGTSGANVLTF.

CDR3 coding DNA: TGTGCCAGCAGCTTAACAATAGTATCCACTGAAGCTTTCTTT. Its protein is CASSLTIVSTEAFF. The chain recombines TRBV7-3 with TRBJ1-1, with unresolved D. This CDR3 is 14 amino acids long. Germline-derived CDR1 and CDR2 are SGHTA and FQGTGA. Between the trimmed V and J ends, which lost 0 bases and 4 bases, there was a span of 9 bases.

The chain couples TRBV6-2 or TRBV6-3 to TRBJ1-4, with D possibly TRBD1 on 5 matching bases. CDR3 length: 17 amino acids. V lost 3 bases to trimming and J lost 0 bases, with 14 bases between them. Germline values: CDR1 MNHEY, CDR2 SVGEGT. CDR3 amino acids: CASSYTHWGATNEKLFF. Here the CDR3 DNA reads TGTGCCAGCAGTTATACCCACTGGGGGGCAACTAATGAAAAACTGTTTTTT.

The rearrangement joins TRBV4-2 to TRBJ2-3, with D perhaps TRBD2 (6 bases). There are 16 residues in the CDR3. Trimming stripped 0 bases from V and 6 bases from J, with 16 bases between. The V gene's germline CDR1 is LGHNA and CDR2 YNFKEQ. The CDR3 loop reads CASSQEGGTLADTQYF. The CDR3 DNA reads TGTGCCAGCAGCCAAGAGGGGGGAACTTTGGCGGATACGCAGTATTTT.

Ten or more counts support this clonotype. This rearrangement joins TRBV25-1 to TRBJ2-1; weak D call: TRBD2 (6 bases). V lost 1 base to trimming and J lost 6 bases, with 16 bases between them. This CDR3 contains 16 residues. Germline lookup yields CDR1 MGHDK and CDR2 SYGVNS. The CDR3 DNA reads TGTGCCAGCAGTGAATTTAAGCGGGTAGAGTCCAATGAGCAGTTCTTC. It encodes CASSEFKRVESNEQFF.